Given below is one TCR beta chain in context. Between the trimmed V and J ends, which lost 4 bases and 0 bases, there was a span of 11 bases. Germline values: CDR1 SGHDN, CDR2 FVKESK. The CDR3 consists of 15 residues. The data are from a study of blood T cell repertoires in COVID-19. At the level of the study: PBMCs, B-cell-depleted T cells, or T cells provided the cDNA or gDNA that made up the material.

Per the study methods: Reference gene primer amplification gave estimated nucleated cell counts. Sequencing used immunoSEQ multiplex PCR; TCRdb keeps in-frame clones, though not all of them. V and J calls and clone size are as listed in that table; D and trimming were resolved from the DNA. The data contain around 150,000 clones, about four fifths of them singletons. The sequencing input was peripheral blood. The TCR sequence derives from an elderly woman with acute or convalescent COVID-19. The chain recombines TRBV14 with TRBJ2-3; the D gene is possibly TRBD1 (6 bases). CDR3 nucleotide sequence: TGTGCCAGCAGCCGCAACAGGGTTAGCACAGATACGCAGTATTTT. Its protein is CASSRNRVSTDTQYF.